The 14 T cell receptor beta chains reported below all come from one sample, sequenced in a study of T-cell memory formation after mild COVID-19. Using its own MiXCR run on the 5' RACE reads, TCRdb lists one record per CDR3 protein. The table shows some 600,000 distinct CDR3 sequences, with roughly 17% occurring only once. Sample: PBMCs or a T cell subset sorted from them (not recorded which). Receptor source: an adult woman who had mild COVID-19 (a few samples of this study predate the infection). Cell type and time point are not known.

This rearrangement joins TRBV11-2 to TRBJ2-3; 9 positions agree with TRBD2. The CDR3 has 16 residues. Trimming took 0 bases from V and 5 from J; bases not matched to a gene: 6. The germline CDR1 and CDR2 sequences are SGHAT and FQNNGV. Here the CDR3 DNA reads TGTGCCAGCAGCTTAGAGGGCGGGAGGGAGGAAGATACGCAGTATTTT. Translated, it gives CASSLEGGREEDTQYF.

This chain joins TRBV5-6 and TRBJ2-2; 7 bases are shared with TRBD2. The CDR3 has 15 residues. Germline V gene data show CDR1 as SGHDT and CDR2 as YYEEEE. V dropped 2 bases and J dropped 6; count of bases not matched to a gene: 7. Here the CDR3 DNA reads TGTGCCAGCAGCTTAAGAAAGGGAGGGGCCGGGGAGCTGTTTTTT. Translating it yields CASSLRKGGAGELFF.

The chain combines TRBV5-1 with TRBJ1-6; D is ambiguous. The CDR3 loop spans 13 amino acids. Germline CDR1 and CDR2: SGHRS and YFSETQ. Deletions cut 3 bases from V and 11 bases from J, with 12 bases between. This chain's CDR3 is CASSYNWRPPLHF. CDR3 DNA sequence: TGCGCCAGCAGCTATAACTGGAGGCCACCCCTCCACTTT.

This chain uses TRBV5-1 with TRBJ1-5; D unresolved. The V gene lost 0 bases and the J gene lost 7 bases, with 11 bases spanning the gap. The CDR3 is made up of 14 amino acids. CDR1 and CDR2 from the germline V gene are SGHRS and YFSETQ. The CDR3, as DNA: TGCGCCAGCAGCTTGGATGGAACCAGGCAGCCCCAGCATTTT. Translating gives CASSLDGTRQPQHF.

V gene TRBV4-3 combines with J gene TRBJ2-7, with D hard to call. Germline-derived CDR1 and CDR2 are LGHNA and YSLEER. The CDR3 runs to 13 residues. Deletions cut 0 bases from V and 3 bases from J, with 6 bases between. The CDR3 nucleotides are TGCGCCAGCAGCCAAGAATACGGCTACGAGCAGTACTTC. Encoded protein: CASSQEYGYEQYF.

This clonotype was observed a handful of times. V and J are TRBV9 and TRBJ2-2, with 12 bases that match TRBD2. V was pared by 4 bases and J by 5 bases, with 9 bases of the junction left unmatched. Germline values: CDR1 SGDLS, CDR2 YYNGEE. The CDR3 sequence is 17 residues long. The CDR3 sequence: CASSLPSGRAYTGELFF. CDR3 in DNA: TGTGCCAGCAGCCTACCTAGCGGGAGGGCCTATACCGGGGAGCTGTTTTTT.

In this sample, this clonotype turned up a few times. J is TRBJ2-1 and V is TRBV20-1, with TRBD2 matching 12 bases. The V gene end was trimmed by 2 bases and the J gene end by 9 bases; junction bases not matched to a gene: 14. This CDR3 is 17 amino acids long. CDR1 is DFQATT and CDR2 is SNEGSKA in the germline V gene (reference sequence). CDR3 sequence (DNA): TGCAGTGCTAGACTAGCGGGGGGGACAGTTGGATATGCTGAGCAGTTCTTC. Translated, it gives CSARLAGGTVGYAEQFF.

This clonotype was seen a handful of times. This rearrangement joins TRBV5-1 to TRBJ2-7, with D tentatively TRBD1 (6 bases). V lost 0 bases, J lost 5 bases, and 18 bases lay in between. The CDR3 is 16 amino acids. Germline CDR1 and CDR2: SGHRS and YFSETQ. The CDR3 here is CASSLVGQLGMHEQYF. The CDR3 DNA reads TGCGCCAGCAGCTTGGTTGGACAGTTGGGGATGCACGAGCAGTACTTC.

This clonotype came up a few times. The chain has TRBV5-1 and TRBJ2-1, with 15 bases aligning to TRBD2. CDR1 is SGHRS and CDR2 is YFSETQ in the germline V gene. The CDR3 is made up of 17 amino acids. Germline trimming cut 4 bases from V and 4 bases from J; bases unmatched to any gene: 6. The CDR3 is CASSPGTSGGIYNEQFF. DNA for the CDR3: TGCGCCAGCAGCCCCGGGACTAGCGGGGGGATTTACAATGAGCAGTTCTTC.

This clonotype has just a few counts. The V and J genes are TRBV29-1 and TRBJ2-3; 11 nucleotides agree with TRBD1. The J segment lost 0 bases and the V segment lost 5 bases, leaving 1 base of the junction unmatched. The CDR3 covers 14 residues. From germline, CDR1 is SQVTM and CDR2 ANQGSEA. DNA of the CDR3: TGCAGCGTTTGGGACAGGGGGAGCACAGATACGCAGTATTTT. Its protein is CSVWDRGSTDTQYF.

Only a few counts were recorded for this clonotype. The genes are TRBV20-1 and TRBJ2-7; D call uncertain. Germline lookup yields CDR1 DFQATT and CDR2 SNEGSKA (reference sequence). V lost 6 bases to trimming and J lost 4 bases, with 16 bases between them. The CDR3 covers 13 residues. DNA for the CDR3: TGCAGTGCCCTGGGTCCCTTGGTGTACGAGCAGTACTTC. As protein: CSALGPLVYEQYF.

CDR3 bases: TGCAGCGTCGCTGCCGGGACAGGGCATCAGCCCCAGCATTTT. Its protein product is CSVAAGTGHQPQHF. The chain couples TRBV29-1 to TRBJ1-5; 9 positions match TRBD1. J was trimmed by 5 bases and V by 6 bases; bases with no gene match: 8. This CDR3 has 14 residues. Germline V CDR1 and CDR2: SQVTM, ANQGSEA.

This clonotype was seen a few times. The chain is built from TRBV24-1 and TRBJ2-1; 8 nucleotides align to TRBD2. J was trimmed by 10 bases and V by 10 bases; bases with no gene match: 11. Germline loops: CDR1 KGHDR, CDR2 SFDVKD. CDR3 length: 13 amino acids. The CDR3: CATGFPGGVEQFF. The CDR3 region has the DNA TGTGCCACTGGATTCCCGGGGGGGGTGGAGCAGTTCTTC.

J is TRBJ2-7 and V is TRBV4-2; D is possibly TRBD1 or TRBD2 (5 bases each). Germline-derived CDR1 and CDR2 are LGHNA and YNFKEQ. The CDR3 covers 14 residues. V lost 5 bases to trimming and J lost 6 bases, with 17 bases between them. The CDR3 DNA follows: TGTGCCAGCAGCAGCAGGGAGATCAGTGGCGAGCAGTACTTC. It encodes CASSSREISGEQYF.